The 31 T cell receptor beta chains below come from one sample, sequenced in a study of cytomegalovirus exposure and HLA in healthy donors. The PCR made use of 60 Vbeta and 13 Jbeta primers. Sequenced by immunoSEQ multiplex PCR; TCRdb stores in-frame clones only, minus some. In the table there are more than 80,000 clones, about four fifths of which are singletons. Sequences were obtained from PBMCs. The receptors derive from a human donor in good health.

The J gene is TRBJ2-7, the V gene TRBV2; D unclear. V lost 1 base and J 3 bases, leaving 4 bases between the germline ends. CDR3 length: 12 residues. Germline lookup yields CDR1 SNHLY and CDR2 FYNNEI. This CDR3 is CASSEGIYEQYF. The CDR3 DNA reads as TGTGCCAGCAGTGAAGGTATCTACGAGCAGTACTTC.

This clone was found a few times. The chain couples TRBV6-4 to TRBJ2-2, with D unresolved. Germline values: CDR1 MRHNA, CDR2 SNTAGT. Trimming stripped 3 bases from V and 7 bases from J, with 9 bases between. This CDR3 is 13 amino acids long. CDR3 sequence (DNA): TGTGCCAGCAGTGAGGTCGAGGACGGGGAGCTGTTTTTT. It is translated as CASSEVEDGELFF.

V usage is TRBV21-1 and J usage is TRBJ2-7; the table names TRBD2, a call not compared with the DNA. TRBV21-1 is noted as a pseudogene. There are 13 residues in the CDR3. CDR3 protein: CASRRTSGRSQYF. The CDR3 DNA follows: TGTGCCAGCAGGAGGACTAGCGGGAGATCTCAGTACTTC.

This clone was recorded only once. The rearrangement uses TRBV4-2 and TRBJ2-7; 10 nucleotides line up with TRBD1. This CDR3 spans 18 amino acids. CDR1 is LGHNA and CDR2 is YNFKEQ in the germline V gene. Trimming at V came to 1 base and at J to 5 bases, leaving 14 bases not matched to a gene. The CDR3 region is CASSQATPGTGAINEQYF. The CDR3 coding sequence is TGTGCCAGCAGCCAAGCTACACCCGGGACAGGGGCAATTAACGAGCAGTACTTC.

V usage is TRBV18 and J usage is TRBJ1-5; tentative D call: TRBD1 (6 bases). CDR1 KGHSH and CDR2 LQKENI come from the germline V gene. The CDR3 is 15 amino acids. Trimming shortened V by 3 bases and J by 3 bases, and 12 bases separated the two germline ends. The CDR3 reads CASSPDQGNNQPQHF. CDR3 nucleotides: TGTGCCAGCTCACCGGATCAGGGGAACAATCAGCCCCAGCATTTT.

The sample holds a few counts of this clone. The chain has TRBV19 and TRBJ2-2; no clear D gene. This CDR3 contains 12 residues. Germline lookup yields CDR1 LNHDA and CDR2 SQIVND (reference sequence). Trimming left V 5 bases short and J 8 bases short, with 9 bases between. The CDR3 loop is CASSSPPGELFF. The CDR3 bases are TGTGCCAGTAGTTCCCCCCCAGGGGAGCTGTTTTTT.

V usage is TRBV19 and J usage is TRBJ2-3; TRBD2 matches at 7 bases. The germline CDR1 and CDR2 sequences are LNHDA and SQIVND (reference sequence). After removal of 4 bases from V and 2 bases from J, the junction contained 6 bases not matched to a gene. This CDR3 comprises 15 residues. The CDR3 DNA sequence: TGTGCCAGTAGTAAGGATAGCGGGCACACAGATACGCAGTATTTT. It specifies CASSKDSGHTDTQYF.

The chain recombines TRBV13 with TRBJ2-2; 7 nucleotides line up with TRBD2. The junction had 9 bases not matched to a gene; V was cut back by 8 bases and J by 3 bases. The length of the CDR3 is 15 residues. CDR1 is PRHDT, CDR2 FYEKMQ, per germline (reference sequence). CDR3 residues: CASSGGSGYTGELFF. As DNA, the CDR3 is TGTGCCAGCTCCGGGGGTAGCGGGTACACCGGGGAGCTGTTTTTT.

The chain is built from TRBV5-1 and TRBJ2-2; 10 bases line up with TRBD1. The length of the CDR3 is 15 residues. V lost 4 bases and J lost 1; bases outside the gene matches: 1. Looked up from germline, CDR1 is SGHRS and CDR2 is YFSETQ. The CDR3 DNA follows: TGCGCCAGCAGCCGGGACAGGGGGAACACCGGGGAGCTGTTTTTT. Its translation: CASSRDRGNTGELFF.

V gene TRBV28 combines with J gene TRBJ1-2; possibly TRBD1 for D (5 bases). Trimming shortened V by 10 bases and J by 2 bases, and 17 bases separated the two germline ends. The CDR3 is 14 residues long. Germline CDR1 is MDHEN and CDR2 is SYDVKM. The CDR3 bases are TGTGCCACCCGAGGGACGGGAGGAAACTATGGCTACACCTTC. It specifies CATRGTGGNYGYTF.

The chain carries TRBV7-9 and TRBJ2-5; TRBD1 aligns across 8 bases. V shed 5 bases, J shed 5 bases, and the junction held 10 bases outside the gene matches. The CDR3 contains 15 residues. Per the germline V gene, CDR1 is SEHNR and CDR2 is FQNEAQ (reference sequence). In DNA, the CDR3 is TGTGCCAGCAGCCCAGCCGAGACAGGGGCGGAGACCCAGTACTTC. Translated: CASSPAETGAETQYF.

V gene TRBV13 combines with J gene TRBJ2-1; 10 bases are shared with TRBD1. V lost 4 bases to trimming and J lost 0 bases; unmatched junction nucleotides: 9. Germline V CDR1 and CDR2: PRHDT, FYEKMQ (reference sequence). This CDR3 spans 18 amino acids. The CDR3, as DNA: TGTGCCAGCAGCTCGAGCCCCCGGACAGGGGGCTCCTACAATGAGCAGTTCTTC. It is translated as CASSSSPRTGGSYNEQFF.

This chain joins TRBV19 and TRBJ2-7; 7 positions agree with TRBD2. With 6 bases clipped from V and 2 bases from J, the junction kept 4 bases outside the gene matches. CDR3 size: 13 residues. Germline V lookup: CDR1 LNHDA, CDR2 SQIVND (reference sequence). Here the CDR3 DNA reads TGTGCCAGTAGCGTGGGGGGGACCTACGAGCAGTACTTC. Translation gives CASSVGGTYEQYF.

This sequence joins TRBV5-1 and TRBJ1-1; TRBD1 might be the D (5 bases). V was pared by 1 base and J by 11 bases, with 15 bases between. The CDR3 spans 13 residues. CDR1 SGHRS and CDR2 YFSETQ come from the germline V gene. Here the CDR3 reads CASSLTDQGGAFF. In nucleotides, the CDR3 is TGCGCCAGCAGCTTGACAGATCAGGGTGGGGCTTTCTTT.

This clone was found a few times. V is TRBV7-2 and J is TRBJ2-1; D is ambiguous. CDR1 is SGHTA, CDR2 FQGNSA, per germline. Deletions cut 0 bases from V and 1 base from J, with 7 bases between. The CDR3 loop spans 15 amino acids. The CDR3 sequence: CASSLASRSYNEQFF. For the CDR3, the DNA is TGTGCCAGCAGCTTAGCGAGTCGTTCCTACAATGAGCAGTTCTTC.

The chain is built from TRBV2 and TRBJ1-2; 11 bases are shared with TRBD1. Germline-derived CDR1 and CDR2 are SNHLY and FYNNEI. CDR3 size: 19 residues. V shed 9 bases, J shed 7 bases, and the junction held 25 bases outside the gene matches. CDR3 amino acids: CARTDASSRRGQGAGGYTF. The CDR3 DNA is TGTGCCAGGACCGACGCGTCCTCAAGAAGAGGACAGGGGGCGGGTGGCTACACCTTC.

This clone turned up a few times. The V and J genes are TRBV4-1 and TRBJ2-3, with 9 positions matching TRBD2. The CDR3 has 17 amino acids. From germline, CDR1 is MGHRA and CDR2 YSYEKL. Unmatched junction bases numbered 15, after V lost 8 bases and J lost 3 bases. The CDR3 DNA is TGCGCCAGCCGCCGGGGTGGGTTAGCGGGGGCGACAGATACGCAGTATTTT. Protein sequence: CASRRGGLAGATDTQYF.

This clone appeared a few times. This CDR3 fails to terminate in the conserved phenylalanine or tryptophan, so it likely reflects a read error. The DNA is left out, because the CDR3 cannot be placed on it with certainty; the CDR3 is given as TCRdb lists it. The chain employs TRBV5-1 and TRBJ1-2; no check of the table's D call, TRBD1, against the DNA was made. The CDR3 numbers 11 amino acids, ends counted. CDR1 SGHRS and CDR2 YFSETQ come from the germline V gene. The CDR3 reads CASQSFHEPNL.

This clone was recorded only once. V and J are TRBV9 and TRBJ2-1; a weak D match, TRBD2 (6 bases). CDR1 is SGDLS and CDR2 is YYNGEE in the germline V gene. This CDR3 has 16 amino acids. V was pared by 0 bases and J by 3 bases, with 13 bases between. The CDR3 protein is CASSVGRRGVYNEQFF. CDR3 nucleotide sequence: TGTGCCAGCAGCGTAGGAAGGAGGGGCGTCTACAATGAGCAGTTCTTC.

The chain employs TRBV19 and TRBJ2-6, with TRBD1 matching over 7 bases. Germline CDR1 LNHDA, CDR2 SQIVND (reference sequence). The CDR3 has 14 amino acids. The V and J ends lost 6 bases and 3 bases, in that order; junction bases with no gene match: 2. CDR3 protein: CASRRGHGANVLTF. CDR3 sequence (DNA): TGTGCCAGTAGAAGGGGGCATGGGGCCAACGTCCTGACTTTC.

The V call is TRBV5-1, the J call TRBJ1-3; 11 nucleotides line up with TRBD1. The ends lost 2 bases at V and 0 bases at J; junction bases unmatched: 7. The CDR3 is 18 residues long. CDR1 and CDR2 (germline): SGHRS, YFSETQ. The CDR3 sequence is CASSLAPGTGGSGNTIYF. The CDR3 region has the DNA TGCGCCAGCAGCTTAGCTCCGGGGACAGGGGGCTCTGGAAACACCATATATTTT.

CDR3 loop: CASRMTDSNQPQHF. CDR3 in DNA: TGTGCCAGCAGGATGACAGATAGCAATCAGCCCCAGCATTTT. The V call is TRBV6-6, the J call TRBJ1-5; a possible D gene is TRBD1 (5 bases). Germline assignment: CDR1 MNHNY and CDR2 SVGAGI (reference sequence). The CDR3 runs to 14 residues. Deletions cut 6 bases from V and 0 bases from J, with 9 bases between.

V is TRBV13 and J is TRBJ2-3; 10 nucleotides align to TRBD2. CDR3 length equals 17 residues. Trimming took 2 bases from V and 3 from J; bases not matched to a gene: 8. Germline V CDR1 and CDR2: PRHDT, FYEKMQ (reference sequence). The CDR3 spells CASSLITSGVRTDTQYF. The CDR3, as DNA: TGTGCCAGCAGCTTAATAACTAGCGGGGTTCGTACAGATACGCAGTATTTT.

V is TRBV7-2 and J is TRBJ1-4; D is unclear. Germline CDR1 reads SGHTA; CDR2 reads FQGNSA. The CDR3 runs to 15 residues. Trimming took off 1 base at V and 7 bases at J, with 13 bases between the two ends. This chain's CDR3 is CASSLDGFPGEKLFF. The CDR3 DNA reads TGTGCCAGCAGCTTAGATGGGTTCCCGGGTGAAAAACTGTTTTTT.

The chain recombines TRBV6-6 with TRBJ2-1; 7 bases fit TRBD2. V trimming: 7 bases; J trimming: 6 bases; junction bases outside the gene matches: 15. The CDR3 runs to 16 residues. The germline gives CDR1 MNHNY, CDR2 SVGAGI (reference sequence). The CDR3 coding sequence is TGTGCCAGCAAAAGAAGGGAGGGAGGGCCCATCAATGAGCAGTTCTTC. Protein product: CASKRREGGPINEQFF.

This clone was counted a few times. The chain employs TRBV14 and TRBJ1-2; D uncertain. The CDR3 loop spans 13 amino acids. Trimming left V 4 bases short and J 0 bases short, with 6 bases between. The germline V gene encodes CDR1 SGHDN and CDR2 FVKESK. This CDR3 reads CASSLKSNYGYTF. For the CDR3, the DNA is TGTGCCAGCAGCCTCAAATCTAACTATGGCTACACCTTC.

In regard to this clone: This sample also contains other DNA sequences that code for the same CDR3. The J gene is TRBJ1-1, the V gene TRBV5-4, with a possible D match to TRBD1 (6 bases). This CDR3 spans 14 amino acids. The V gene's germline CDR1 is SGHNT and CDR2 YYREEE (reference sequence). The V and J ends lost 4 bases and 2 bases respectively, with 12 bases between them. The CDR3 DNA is TGTGCCAGCAGCCCGCGACAGGTAAACACTGAAGCTTTCTTT. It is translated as CASSPRQVNTEAFF.

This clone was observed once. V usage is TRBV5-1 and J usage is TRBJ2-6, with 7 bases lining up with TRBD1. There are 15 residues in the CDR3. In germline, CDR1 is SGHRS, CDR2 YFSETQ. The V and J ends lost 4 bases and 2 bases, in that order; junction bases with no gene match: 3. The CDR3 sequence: CASSHTGAGANVLTF. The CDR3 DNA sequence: TGCGCCAGCAGCCATACAGGGGCTGGGGCCAACGTCCTGACTTTC.

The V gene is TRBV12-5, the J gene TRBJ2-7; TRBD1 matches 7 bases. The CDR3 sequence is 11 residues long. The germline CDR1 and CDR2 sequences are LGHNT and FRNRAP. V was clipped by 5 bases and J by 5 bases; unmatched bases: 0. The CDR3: CASGQGDEQYF. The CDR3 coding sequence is TGTGCTAGTGGTCAGGGGGACGAGCAGTACTTC.

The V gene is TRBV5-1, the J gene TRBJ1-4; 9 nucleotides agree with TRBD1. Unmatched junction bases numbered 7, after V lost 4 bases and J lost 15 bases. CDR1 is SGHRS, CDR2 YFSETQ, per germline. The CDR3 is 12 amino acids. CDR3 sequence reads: CASSMEGQGLFF. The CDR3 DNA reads TGCGCCAGCAGCATGGAGGGACAGGGTTTGTTTTTT.

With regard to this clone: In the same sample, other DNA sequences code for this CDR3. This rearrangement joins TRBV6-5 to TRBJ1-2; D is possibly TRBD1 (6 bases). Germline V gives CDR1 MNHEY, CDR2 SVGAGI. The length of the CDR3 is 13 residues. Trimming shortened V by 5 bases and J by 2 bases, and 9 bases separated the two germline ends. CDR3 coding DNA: TGTGCCAGCAGTCTACAGGGAAACTATGGCTACACCTTC. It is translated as CASSLQGNYGYTF.